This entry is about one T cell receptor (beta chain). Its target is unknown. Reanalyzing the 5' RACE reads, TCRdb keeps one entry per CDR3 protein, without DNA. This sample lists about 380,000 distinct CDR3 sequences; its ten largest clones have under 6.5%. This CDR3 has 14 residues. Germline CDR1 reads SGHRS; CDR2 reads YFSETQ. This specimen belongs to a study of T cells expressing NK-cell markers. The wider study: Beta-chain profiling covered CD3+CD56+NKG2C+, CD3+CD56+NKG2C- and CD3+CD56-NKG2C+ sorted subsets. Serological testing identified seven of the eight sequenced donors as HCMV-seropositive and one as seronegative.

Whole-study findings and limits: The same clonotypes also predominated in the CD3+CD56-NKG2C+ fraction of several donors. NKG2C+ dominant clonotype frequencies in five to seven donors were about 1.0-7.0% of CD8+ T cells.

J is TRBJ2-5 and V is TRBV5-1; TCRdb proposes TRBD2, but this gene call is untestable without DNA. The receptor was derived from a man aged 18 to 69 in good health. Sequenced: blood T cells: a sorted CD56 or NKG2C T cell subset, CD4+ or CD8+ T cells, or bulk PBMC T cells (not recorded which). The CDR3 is CASSPSTGVETQYF.